This is a list of T cell receptor beta chains from one sample in a study of CD8+CD57+ T cells in acquired aplastic anemia. MiXCR, applied by TCRdb to the reads, yields one record per CDR3 protein. The sample comprises around 150,000 distinct CDR3 sequences, 35% to 50% of which are singletons, and 8.4% rests with the top ten. Specimen: sorted CD4+, CD8+, or CD8+CD57+ T cells (not recorded which) from PBMCs. The receptors derive from a human donor in good health, serving as a control. Each CDR3 is given with its conserved first and last residue. Size is omitted from some rows. Given values are once, few, many or a class for expanded clones.

V gene: TRBV10-3
clone size: NA
J gene: TRBJ2-7
CDR3 protein: CAIRPAGGQRNEQYF

V gene: TRBV5-1
clone size: NA
J gene: TRBJ2-1
CDR3 protein: CASSIAGGFEQFF

V gene: TRBV20-1
clone size: many
J gene: TRBJ1-2
CDR3 protein: CSARDAHYGYTF

V gene: TRBV20-1
clone size: many
J gene: TRBJ1-2
CDR3 protein: CSASLPSGANYGYTF

V gene: TRBV24-1
clone size: NA
J gene: TRBJ2-3
CDR3 protein: CATSDRTGGTDTQYF

V gene: TRBV2
clone size: once
J gene: TRBJ1-1
CDR3 protein: CASRTDGFEAFF

V gene: TRBV20-1
clone size: many
J gene: TRBJ1-6
CDR3 protein: CSARPQGNSPLHF

V gene: TRBV6-5
clone size: many
J gene: TRBJ1-2
CDR3 protein: CASSLTRDGDYGYTF

V gene: TRBV2
clone size: many
J gene: TRBJ2-5
CDR3 protein: CASKGLDETQYF

V gene: TRBV24-1
clone size: many
J gene: TRBJ2-3
CDR3 protein: CAAGTAGTDTQYF

V gene: TRBV5-4
clone size: NA
J gene: TRBJ2-3
CDR3 protein: CASSFSWWQGTDARYF

V gene: TRBV29-1
clone size: NA
J gene: TRBJ1-2
CDR3 protein: CSVGAGGGYTF

V gene: TRBV12-3/TRBV12-4
clone size: many
J gene: TRBJ1-6
CDR3 protein: CASSSAIGPLHF

V gene: TRBV9
clone size: NA
J gene: TRBJ2-7
CDR3 protein: CASSVDGMTAYEQYF

V gene: TRBV30
clone size: many
J gene: TRBJ2-6
CDR3 protein: CAWSVTGANVLTF

V gene: TRBV19
clone size: NA
J gene: TRBJ1-2
CDR3 protein: CASSIGGGNGYTF

V gene: TRBV2
clone size: NA
J gene: TRBJ1-5
CDR3 protein: CASRKDSGGNQPQHF

V gene: TRBV9
clone size: NA
J gene: TRBJ1-2
CDR3 protein: CATNTRPHGYTF

V gene: TRBV24-1
clone size: NA
J gene: TRBJ1-2
CDR3 protein: CATSDRGREGYGYTF

V gene: TRBV4-1
clone size: many
J gene: TRBJ2-5
CDR3 protein: CASSQEGSGETQYF

V gene: TRBV12-3/TRBV12-4
clone size: many
J gene: TRBJ1-2
CDR3 protein: CASSPGQGYYGYTF

V gene: TRBV6-4
clone size: NA
J gene: TRBJ1-6
CDR3 protein: CASRDTWASSYNSPLHF